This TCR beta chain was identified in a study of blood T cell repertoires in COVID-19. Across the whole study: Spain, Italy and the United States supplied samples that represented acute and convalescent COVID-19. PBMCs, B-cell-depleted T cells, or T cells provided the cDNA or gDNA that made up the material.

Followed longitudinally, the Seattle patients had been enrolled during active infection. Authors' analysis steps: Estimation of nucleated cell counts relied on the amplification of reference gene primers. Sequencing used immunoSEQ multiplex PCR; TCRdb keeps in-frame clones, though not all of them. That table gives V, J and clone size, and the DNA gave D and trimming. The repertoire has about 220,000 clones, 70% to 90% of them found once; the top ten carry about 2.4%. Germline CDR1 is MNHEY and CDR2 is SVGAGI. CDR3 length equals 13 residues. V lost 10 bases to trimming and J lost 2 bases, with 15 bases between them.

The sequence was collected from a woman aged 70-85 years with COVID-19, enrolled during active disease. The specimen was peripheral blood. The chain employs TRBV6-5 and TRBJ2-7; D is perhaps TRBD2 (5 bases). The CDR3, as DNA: TGTGCCACCGCCCCCCCCGGGACCTACGAGCAGTACTTC. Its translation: CATAPPGTYEQYF.